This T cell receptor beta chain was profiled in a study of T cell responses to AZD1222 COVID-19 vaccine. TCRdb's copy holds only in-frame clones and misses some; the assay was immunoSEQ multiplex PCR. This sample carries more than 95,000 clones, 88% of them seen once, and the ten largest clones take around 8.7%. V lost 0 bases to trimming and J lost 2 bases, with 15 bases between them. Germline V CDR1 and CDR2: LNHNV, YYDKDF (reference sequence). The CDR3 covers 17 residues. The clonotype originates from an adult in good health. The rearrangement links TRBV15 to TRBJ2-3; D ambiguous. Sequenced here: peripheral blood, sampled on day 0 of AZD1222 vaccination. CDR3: CATSRDKVQRVTDTQYF. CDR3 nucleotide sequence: TGTGCCACCAGCAGAGATAAAGTTCAAAGGGTCACAGATACGCAGTATTTT.